Below are 32 T cell receptor beta chains sequenced from a single sample in a study of shared clonotypes between healthy human individuals. Libraries were prepared by immunoSEQ multiplex PCR; TCRdb keeps only in-frame clonotypes and omits some of them. In the table there are over 1.4 million clones, 96% of which are singletons. Sequenced input: naive CD4+ T cells sorted from blood. Subset here: CD45RA+ positively selected. These receptors all come from a man aged 30 to 39 in good health.

The rearrangement joins TRBV27 to TRBJ2-2, with TRBD1 matching 9 bases. Germline loops: CDR1 MNHEY, CDR2 SMNVEV (reference sequence). This CDR3 has 16 amino acids. J gave up 5 bases and V 9 bases, and 13 bases lay outside the gene matches. DNA of the CDR3: TGTGCCAGTAACCGATGGGGGACAGGGTATACCGGGGAGCTGTTTTTT. Translated, it gives CASNRWGTGYTGELFF.

The V call is TRBV29-1, the J call TRBJ2-2; D is unresolved. Germline CDR1 and CDR2: SQVTM and ANQGSEA. The CDR3 runs to 14 residues. Between the trimmed V and J ends, which lost 2 bases and 2 bases, there was a span of 9 bases. The DNA of the CDR3 is TGCAGCGTTGAAACGTCTAGAAACACCGGGGAGCTGTTTTTT. Translating it yields CSVETSRNTGELFF.

The chain links TRBV7-6 to TRBJ2-5; no definite D call. Germline-derived CDR1 and CDR2 are SGHVS and FNYEAQ. The CDR3 runs 11 residues. Trimming stripped 2 bases from V and 5 bases from J, with 3 bases between. The CDR3 DNA follows: TGTGCCAGCAGCTTAATGGAGACCCAGTACTTC. Translating gives CASSLMETQYF.

The CDR3 region is CASSLEHRDYQETQYF. As DNA, the CDR3 is TGTGCCAGCAGCTTAGAACACCGGGACTACCAAGAGACCCAGTACTTC. The V and J genes are TRBV7-2 and TRBJ2-5, with a possible D match to TRBD2 (6 bases). Between the trimmed V and J ends, which lost 1 base and 0 bases, there was a span of 12 bases. This CDR3 is built from 16 residues. Germline CDR1 is SGHTA and CDR2 is FQGNSA.

This clone was detected once. V gene TRBV5-1 combines with J gene TRBJ1-3; D is perhaps TRBD1 (6 bases). The ends were cut back, 2 bases at V and 0 bases at J, with 9 bases in the middle. From germline, CDR1 is SGHRS and CDR2 YFSETQ. The CDR3 runs 15 residues. The CDR3 bases are TGCGCCAGCAGCTTATCGACAGGCTCTGGAAACACCATATATTTT. Amino acids: CASSLSTGSGNTIYF. Full variable domain (remainder filled in from reference TRBV5-1 and TRBJ1-3): KAGVTQTPRYLIKTRGQQVTLSCSPISGHRSVSWYQQTPGQGLQFLFEYFSETQRNKGNFPGRFSGRQFSNSRSEMNVSTLELGDSALYLCASSLSTGSGNTIYFGEGSWLTVV.

This sequence joins TRBV19 and TRBJ1-3, with TRBD1 as a possible D gene (5 bases). There are 16 residues in the CDR3. The germline V gene encodes CDR1 LNHDA and CDR2 SQIVND (reference sequence). V was cut by 3 bases and J by 7 bases, with 19 bases left in between. The CDR3 here is CASSILVGDRGNTIYF. The DNA for the CDR3 is TGTGCCAGTAGTATCTTGGTGGGGGACCGCGGCAACACCATATATTTT.

The CDR3 protein is CASSLEVGPPTNEKLFF. In DNA, the CDR3 is TGTGCCAGCAGCTTAGAAGTGGGTCCCCCGACTAATGAAAAACTGTTTTTT. The chain combines TRBV7-2 with TRBJ1-4; D is undetermined. The V and J ends lost 1 base and 2 bases respectively, with 14 bases between them. The CDR3 length is 17 residues. The germline gives CDR1 SGHTA, CDR2 FQGNSA. The variable domain in full, with the rest retrieved from reference TRBV7-2 and TRBJ1-4, is GAGVSQSPSNKVTEKGKDVELRCDPISGHTALYWYRQSLGQGLEFLIYFQGNSAPDKSGLPSDRFSAERTGGSVSTLTIQRTQQEDSAVYLCASSLEVGPPTNEKLFFGSGTQLSVL.

CDR3 loop: CASSLVGQAKNYGYTF. The CDR3 nucleotides read TGTGCCAGCAGTTTGGTTGGACAGGCTAAAAACTATGGCTACACCTTC. This chain connects TRBV28 to TRBJ1-2, with TRBD1 identical over 7 bases. V lost 3 bases to trimming and J lost 2 bases; unmatched junction nucleotides: 9. The CDR3 contains 16 residues. CDR1 is MDHEN and CDR2 is SYDVKM in the germline V gene.

V is TRBV5-6 and J is TRBJ2-2; D may be TRBD2 (6 bases). This CDR3 comprises 16 residues. Germline V gene lookup returns CDR1 SGHDT and CDR2 YYEEEE. V was pared by 4 bases and J by 0 bases, with 13 bases between. This CDR3 is CASSVRTTANTGELFF. Written as DNA, the CDR3 is TGTGCCAGCAGCGTTAGGACTACCGCGAACACCGGGGAGCTGTTTTTT.

V is TRBV18 and J is TRBJ2-7; D is possibly TRBD2 (5 bases). This CDR3 region has 15 residues. CDR1 is KGHSH, CDR2 LQKENI, per germline. The V gene lost 1 base and the J gene lost 5 bases, with 15 bases spanning the gap. The CDR3 DNA sequence: TGTGCCAGCTCACCACGTAGAATAGCGCCACACGAGCAGTACTTC. Translated, it gives CASSPRRIAPHEQYF.

This chain links TRBV6-1 with TRBJ2-2; D is ambiguous. Trimming shortened V by 1 base and J by 3 bases, and 6 bases separated the two germline ends. CDR1 is MNHNS, CDR2 SASEGT, per germline. The CDR3 runs to 14 residues. DNA of the CDR3: TGTGCCAGCAGTGAAGGTCGAGACACCGGGGAGCTGTTTTTT. This codes for CASSEGRDTGELFF.

J is TRBJ1-2 and V is TRBV5-4, with 8 bases identical to TRBD1. V shed 2 bases, J shed 4 bases, and the junction held 7 bases outside the gene matches. The CDR3 contains 15 residues. Germline CDR1 SGHNT, CDR2 YYREEE (reference sequence). CDR3 protein: CASSFMDREAYGYTF. As DNA, the CDR3 is TGTGCCAGCAGCTTTATGGACAGGGAGGCCTATGGCTACACCTTC.

The chain has TRBV7-9 and TRBJ2-1; D call uncertain. Trimming stripped 4 bases from V and 15 bases from J, with 19 bases between. The CDR3 runs to 13 residues. Germline V CDR1 and CDR2: SEHNR, FQNEAQ (reference sequence). This CDR3 is CASSSTLRGGGFF. The DNA of the CDR3 is TGTGCCAGCAGCTCGACCCTCCGTGGTGGCGGGTTCTTC.

The chain joins TRBV20-1 to TRBJ2-1, with D perhaps given as TRBD1 or TRBD2 (5 bases each). Germline CDR1 is DFQATT and CDR2 is SNEGSKA (reference sequence). The CDR3 is 11 residues long. V was pared by 4 bases and J by 13 bases, with 14 bases between. CDR3 sequence reads: CSATDGGKQFF. The CDR3 nucleotides read TGCAGTGCTACCGATGGGGGAAAACAGTTCTTC.

The V gene is TRBV7-8, the J gene TRBJ2-1; 13 bases fit TRBD2. The CDR3 is made up of 15 amino acids. Germline lookup yields CDR1 SGHVS and CDR2 FQNEAQ. Trimming at V came to 3 bases and at J to 8 bases, leaving 4 bases not matched to a gene. This CDR3 reads CASSLGTSGNYEQFF. The DNA of the CDR3 is TGTGCCAGCAGCTTGGGGACTAGCGGGAACTATGAGCAGTTCTTC.

For the CDR3, the DNA is TGTGCCAGCAGCTTAGACAGGAGGAACACTGAAGCTTTCTTT. Translating it yields CASSLDRRNTEAFF. The chain links TRBV7-7 to TRBJ1-1; tentative D call: TRBD1 (5 bases). CDR1 and CDR2 (germline): SSHAT, FNYEAQ (reference sequence). The CDR3 spans 14 residues. V lost 1 base and J 1 base, leaving 7 bases between the germline ends.

The J gene is TRBJ1-1, the V gene TRBV7-9; D call uncertain. The ends were cut back, 5 bases at V and 10 bases at J, with 14 bases in the middle. This CDR3 spans 12 amino acids. Germline V gene lookup returns CDR1 SEHNR and CDR2 FQNEAQ (reference sequence). As DNA, the CDR3 is TGTGCCAGCAGCACCACGGGGATCGGAGCTTTCTTT. Protein sequence: CASSTTGIGAFF.

This chain links TRBV5-1 with TRBJ1-5; TRBD1 is a possible D gene (5 bases). Germline V gene data show CDR1 as SGHRS and CDR2 as YFSETQ. V lost 0 bases, J lost 7 bases, and 8 bases lay in between. CDR3 length equals 13 residues. CDR3 loop: CASSLGGYQPQHF. The CDR3 coding sequence is TGCGCCAGCAGCTTGGGGGGGTACCAGCCCCAGCATTTT.

Details on this clone: The same CDR3 is also encoded by other DNA sequences in this sample. The chain is built from TRBV28 and TRBJ1-5, with unresolved D. Trimming left V 8 bases short and J 1 base short, with 6 bases between. The CDR3 has 12 residues. Germline values: CDR1 MDHEN, CDR2 SYDVKM. The CDR3 bases are TGTGCCAGCCGGTCGAGCAATCAGCCCCAGCATTTT. It specifies CASRSSNQPQHF.

V usage is TRBV5-6 and J usage is TRBJ1-4, with 7 bases lining up with TRBD1. This CDR3 region has 13 residues. V shed 5 bases and J 8 bases; nucleotides not matched to a gene: 6. The germline V gene encodes CDR1 SGHDT and CDR2 YYEEEE. The DNA for the CDR3 is TGTGCCAGCAGACAGGGGCGGGAGGAAAAACTGTTTTTT. It is translated as CASRQGREEKLFF.

The chain carries TRBV10-3 and TRBJ1-3, with D possibly matching TRBD1 (6 bases). Germline CDR1 and CDR2: ENHRY and SYGVKD. Trimming left V 1 base short and J 0 bases short, with 10 bases between. This CDR3 region has 16 residues. The CDR3 loop is CAISEFTGSSGNTIYF. For the CDR3, the DNA is TGTGCCATCAGTGAGTTTACAGGGAGCTCTGGAAACACCATATATTTT.

V and J are TRBV5-5 and TRBJ1-5; 8 bases align to TRBD1. The V segment lost 0 bases and the J segment 4 bases; nucleotides outside the gene matches: 3. The CDR3 contains 15 residues. The germline CDR1 and CDR2 sequences are SGHKS and YYEKEE (reference sequence). The CDR3 sequence is CASSLDQGANQPQHF. CDR3 DNA sequence: TGTGCCAGCAGCTTGGACCAGGGGGCGAATCAGCCCCAGCATTTT.

V and J are TRBV5-4 and TRBJ2-2; D call uncertain. This CDR3 is built from 15 residues. The ends were cut back, 2 bases at V and 4 bases at J, with 12 bases in the middle. Germline V CDR1 and CDR2: SGHNT, YYREEE (reference sequence). The DNA for the CDR3 is TGTGCCAGCAGCTTTCAAGTCCACGGCACCGGGGAGCTGTTTTTT. This translates into CASSFQVHGTGELFF.

The chain joins TRBV18 to TRBJ1-5; D remains unclear. Germline assignment: CDR1 KGHSH and CDR2 LQKENI. V lost 2 bases to trimming and J lost 5 bases, with 4 bases between them. This CDR3 contains 12 residues. CDR3 coding DNA: TGTGCCAGCTCACCATCCGATCAGCCCCAGCATTTT. Amino acid sequence: CASSPSDQPQHF.

The chain links TRBV18 to TRBJ1-1; D is undetermined. Germline CDR1 KGHSH, CDR2 LQKENI. With 0 bases removed from V and 0 bases from J, the gap between germline ends came to 8 bases. The CDR3 covers 15 residues. The CDR3 spells CASSPPERLNTEAFF. Here the CDR3 DNA reads TGTGCCAGCTCACCACCAGAAAGATTGAACACTGAAGCTTTCTTT.

V gene TRBV28 combines with J gene TRBJ2-7; 9 bases fit TRBD1. The length of the CDR3 is 15 residues. With 6 bases clipped from V and 0 bases from J, the junction kept 6 bases outside the gene matches. Germline assignment: CDR1 MDHEN and CDR2 SYDVKM. Here the CDR3 DNA reads TGTGCCAGCAGAACGGGGACAGGGATCTCCTACGAGCAGTACTTC. Translation: CASRTGTGISYEQYF.

This clone was detected only once. This chain connects TRBV18 to TRBJ1-4, with a possible D match to TRBD1 (5 bases). V lost 5 bases and J 3 bases, leaving 13 bases between the germline ends. Germline V gene sequence: CDR1 KGHSH, CDR2 LQKENI. The CDR3 loop spans 15 amino acids. The CDR3 DNA reads as TGTGCCAGCTCATCTCGACAGAGTGCTAATGAAAAACTGTTTTTT. This sequence encodes CASSSRQSANEKLFF.

The rearrangement links TRBV5-6 to TRBJ1-2, with D unresolved. Germline V gene sequence: CDR1 SGHDT, CDR2 YYEEEE. The CDR3 loop spans 14 amino acids. Trimming removed 4 bases from V and 0 bases from J, with 10 bases in between. The CDR3 loop is CASSRELTNYGYTF. Here the CDR3 DNA reads TGTGCCAGCAGCCGGGAGCTTACTAACTATGGCTACACCTTC.

J is TRBJ2-7 and V is TRBV7-3, with 11 bases identical to TRBD1. This CDR3 region has 15 residues. CDR1 is SGHTA and CDR2 is FQGTGA in the germline V gene. V shed 6 bases, J shed 6 bases, and the junction held 10 bases outside the gene matches. The CDR3: CASRNPGQGVSEQYF. In DNA, the CDR3 is TGTGCCAGCAGGAATCCGGGACAGGGGGTTAGCGAGCAGTACTTC.

The chain couples TRBV19 to TRBJ1-5, with TRBD1 matching 9 bases. The CDR3 extends over 17 amino acids. The germline CDR1 and CDR2 sequences are LNHDA and SQIVND (reference sequence). Losses at the gene ends were 3 bases for V and 7 bases for J; bases not matched to a gene: 13. This chain's CDR3 is CASSIYSGTGSRQPQHF. The DNA of the CDR3 is TGTGCCAGTAGTATTTACTCCGGGACAGGGTCGAGGCAGCCCCAGCATTTT.

The V gene is TRBV18, the J gene TRBJ1-1; D perhaps matches TRBD1 (6 bases). V lost 1 base, J lost 10 bases, and 19 bases lay in between. The V gene's germline CDR1 is KGHSH and CDR2 LQKENI. The CDR3 has 15 residues. Written as DNA, the CDR3 is TGTGCCAGCTCACCACGAGAAGGAGGGGGACTTGTAGCTTTCTTT. This translates into CASSPREGGGLVAFF.

Of note for this clone: Other DNA sequences in this sample translate to the same CDR3. The chain combines TRBV5-1 with TRBJ1-1, with unresolved D. The V and J ends lost 4 bases and 2 bases respectively, with 9 bases between them. The CDR3 runs to 13 residues. Germline values: CDR1 SGHRS, CDR2 YFSETQ. CDR3 protein: CASSLLGNTEAFF. CDR3 bases: TGCGCCAGCAGCCTATTGGGCAACACTGAAGCTTTCTTT.